These 11 T cell receptor beta chains share one sample of origin, sequenced in a study of tumor and adjacent non-tumor tissue in lung cancer. Three rounds of nested PCR, following a modified ARM-PCR protocol, produced the TCRbeta library. TCRdb passed the multiplex PCR reads through MiXCR, listing each CDR3 protein once. The repertoire includes about 110,000 distinct CDR3 sequences, roughly 80% of them detected once, and around 37% sits in the top ten. The template was RNA from unsorted bulk tissue. The specimen sequenced was lung tumor tissue. The receptor set was obtained from a woman aged 55-70 years with non-small cell lung cancer.

Concerning this clonotype itself: A read error may account for a junction end that differs from germline. V is TRBV20-1 and J is TRBJ2-6; possibly TRBD1 or TRBD2 for D (5 bases each). In germline, CDR1 is DFQATT, CDR2 SNEGSKA (reference sequence). The CDR3 covers 17 residues. The CDR3 coding sequence is TGCAGTACTAGAATGGGAGACAGAGGGTCTGGGGCCAACGTCCTGACTTTC. Protein product: CSTRMGDRGSGANVLTF.

With respect to this clonotype: A junction end diverges from the germline sequence, so it may reflect a read error. The J gene is TRBJ2-7, the V gene TRBV11-2; perhaps D is TRBD1 or TRBD2 (6 bases each). The CDR3 consists of 16 residues. Germline loops: CDR1 SGHAT, CDR2 FQNNGV. The CDR3 region has the DNA TGTGTCAGCAGTTTAGATGATGGGGGGCTATCCTACGAGCAGTACTTC. It yields the protein CVSSLDDGGLSYEQYF.

As to this clonotype: A read error is likely, as this CDR3 ends without the conserved phenylalanine or tryptophan. This chain uses TRBV6-6 with TRBJ2-3; 9 nucleotides line up with TRBD2. V dropped 2 bases and J dropped 2; count of bases not matched to a gene: 8. The CDR3 runs 17 residues. Germline values: CDR1 MNHNY, CDR2 SVGAGI (reference sequence). The CDR3 reads CASSYAGTSSSTDTQYY. The CDR3 nucleotides are TGTGCCAGCAGTTACGCGGGGACTAGCTCTTCCACAGATACGCAGTATTAT.

A single count supports this clonotype. V is TRBV7-2 and J is TRBJ2-3, with D unresolved. CDR3 length: 14 amino acids. CDR1 is SGHTA and CDR2 is FQGNSA in the germline V gene. With 5 bases removed from V and 2 bases from J, the gap between germline ends came to 11 bases. CDR3 bases: TGTGCCAGCAGCCCATCGCGGATCACAGATACGCAGTATTTT. It translates to CASSPSRITDTQYF.

The V and J genes are TRBV20-1 and TRBJ2-7, with TRBD2 identical over 12 bases. Germline-derived CDR1 and CDR2 are DFQATT and SNEGSKA (reference sequence). The CDR3 runs to 14 residues. V shed 4 bases, J shed 13 bases, and the junction held 14 bases outside the gene matches. CDR3 sequence reads: CSAILAGGLSEYYF. The CDR3 DNA is TGCAGTGCTATACTAGCGGGGGGCCTGAGTGAGTATTACTTC.

Concerning this clonotype: One end of the junction does not line up with germline, which may come from a read error. The chain combines TRBV11-2 with TRBJ1-2, with D possibly matching TRBD1 (6 bases). This CDR3 has 15 amino acids. CDR1 is SGHAT, CDR2 FQNNGV, per germline. DNA for the CDR3: TGTGCCAGCAGCTTAGTTCGGGGGGCCGGCCATGGCCACACCTTC. Its translation: CASSLVRGAGHGHTF.

This clonotype has ten or more counts. CDR3 nucleotides: TGTGCCAGCAGCCAAGACAGGGCCAGACCTGAAGCTTTCTTT. This encodes CASSQDRARPEAFF. The rearrangement joins TRBV6-6 to TRBJ1-1; 7 bases map to TRBD1. The CDR3 has 14 amino acids. Looked up from germline, CDR1 is MNHNY and CDR2 is SVGAGI (reference sequence). The trim removed 6 bases at V and 6 bases at J, leaving 10 bases unmatched.

V is TRBV4-2 and J is TRBJ2-1; D perhaps matches TRBD2 (6 bases). The CDR3 is made up of 17 amino acids. The ends were cut back, 4 bases at V and 9 bases at J, with 25 bases in the middle. Germline V gene data show CDR1 as LGHNA and CDR2 as YNFKEQ. DNA of the CDR3: TGTGCCAGCAGCCCTATTGATAGACTAGTGGGAGCCCTTGAGCAGTTCTTC. Its translation is CASSPIDRLVGALEQFF.

This clonotype has at least ten counts. V usage is TRBV20-1 and J usage is TRBJ2-1, with D maybe TRBD2 (6 bases). V lost 1 base, J lost 2 bases, and 21 bases lay in between. There are 18 residues in the CDR3. The V gene's germline CDR1 is DFQATT and CDR2 SNEGSKA (reference sequence). CDR3 sequence reads: CSARVPPASGPTYNEQFF. The CDR3 DNA sequence: TGCAGTGCTAGAGTTCCCCCGGCCAGCGGGCCGACCTACAATGAGCAGTTCTTC.

For this clonotype: A much larger clone lies one base from this, so it may be a read error. The V and J genes are TRBV20-1 and TRBJ1-5, with D unresolved. Germline V gene lookup returns CDR1 DFQATT and CDR2 SNEGSKA (reference sequence). V was clipped by 3 bases and J by 3 bases, with 9 bases between them. CDR3 length equals 13 residues. This chain's CDR3 is CSASVSINQPQHF. CDR3 sequence (DNA): TGCAGTGCTAGCGTCAGTATCAATCAGCCCCAGCATTTT.

This clonotype is a singleton in its sample. Relative to the germline gene, one junction end is altered; a read error may explain this. The CDR3 region has the DNA TGTGCCATCAGTTCGAGCGGGTGGGCTCCAGATACGCCGTATTTT. Translating gives CAISSSGWAPDTPYF. The chain couples TRBV6-2 or TRBV6-3 to TRBJ2-3, with D maybe TRBD2 (6 bases). The CDR3 is made up of 15 amino acids. The germline V gene has CDR1 MNHEY and CDR2 SVGEGT.